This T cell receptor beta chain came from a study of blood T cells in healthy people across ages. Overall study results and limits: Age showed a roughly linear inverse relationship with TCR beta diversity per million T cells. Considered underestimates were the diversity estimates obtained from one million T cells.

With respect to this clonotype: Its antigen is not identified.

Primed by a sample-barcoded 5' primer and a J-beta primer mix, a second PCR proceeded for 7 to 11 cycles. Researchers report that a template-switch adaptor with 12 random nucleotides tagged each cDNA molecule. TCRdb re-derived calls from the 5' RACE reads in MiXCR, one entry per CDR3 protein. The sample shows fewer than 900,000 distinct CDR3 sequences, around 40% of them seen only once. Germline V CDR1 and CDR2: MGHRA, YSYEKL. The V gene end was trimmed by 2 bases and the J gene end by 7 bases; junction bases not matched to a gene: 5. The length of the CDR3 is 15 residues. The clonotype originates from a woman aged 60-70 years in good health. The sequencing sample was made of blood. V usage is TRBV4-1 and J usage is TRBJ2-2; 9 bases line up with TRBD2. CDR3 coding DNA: TGCGCCAGCAGCCAACAGATAGCGGGGGACGGGGAGCTGTTTTTT. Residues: CASSQQIAGDGELFF.